The T cell receptor beta chain described here comes from a study of immune cell composition in non-small cell lung cancer. TCRdb's table, derived via immunoSEQ multiplex PCR, lists solely in-frame clones and lacks some. The sample contains roughly 3,200 clones, about 83% of which appear only once. Sequencing was performed on lung tumor tissue. This clonotype was sampled from a human donor with non-small cell lung cancer.

CDR3 sequence: CASSYVSVGETQYF. The CDR3 DNA reads TGTGCCAGCAGCTACGTCAGTGTTGGAGAGACCCAGTACTTC. The V call is TRBV5-6, the J call TRBJ2-5; D is ambiguous. V shed 3 bases and J shed 4 bases, with 13 bases lying between them. The CDR3 extends over 14 amino acids. Germline assignment: CDR1 SGHDT and CDR2 YYEEEE. Complete variable domain (other parts from reference TRBV5-6 and TRBJ2-5): DAGVTQSPTHLIKTRGQQVTLRCSPKSGHDTVSWYQQALGQGPQFIFQYYEEEERQRGNFPDRFSGHQFPNYSSELNVNALLLGDSALYLCASSYVSVGETQYFGPGTRLLVL.